This T cell receptor beta chain was recorded in a study of T cells after yellow fever vaccination. This clonotype appeared many times. This CDR3 comprises 15 residues. Germline V gene sequence: CDR1 SGHRS, CDR2 YFSETQ. The trim removed 4 bases at V and 9 bases at J, leaving 10 bases unmatched. Each CDR3 protein is one row after TCRdb ran MiXCR on the 5' RACE reads. Among about 69,000 distinct CDR3 sequences listed, 4.5% to 7.5% were seen once. V usage is TRBV5-1 and J usage is TRBJ1-6; 7 bases are a match to TRBD1. This clonotype was obtained from a man aged 18 to 29 who received the YFV17D yellow fever vaccine. The sample here was CD4+ T cells sorted from PBMCs, taken around 15 days after the first yellow fever vaccination. The CDR3 reads CASSNSPGQSSPLHF. The CDR3 DNA is TGCGCCAGCAGCAATTCGCCGGGACAGTCTTCACCCCTCCACTTT.